The rows below give T cell receptor beta chains drawn from one sample of a study of beta chain features in type 1 diabetes. Sequenced by immunoSEQ multiplex PCR; TCRdb stores in-frame clones only, minus some. The data show roughly 60,000 clones, about 61% seen once. What was sequenced was Tregs from blood. Receptor source: a woman under 30 in good health. Each CDR3 is given with its conserved first and last residue. D genes are given only for firm matches. The size field is filled for only some rows; it gives once, few, many or a size class.

length	V	size	D	J	CDR3	DNA
13	TRBV4-3	.	.	TRBJ2-6	CASSLLGANVLTF	TGCGCCAGCAGCCTACTTGGGGCCAACGTCCTGACTTTC
17	TRBV21-1	.	.	TRBJ2-6	CASSKARQGPGANVLTF	TGTGCCAGCAGCAAAGCCCGACAGGGGCCAGGGGCCAACGTCCTGACTTTC
15	TRBV7-2	.	TRBD1	TRBJ2-3	CASRLTGHATDTQYF	TGTGCCAGCAGACTGACAGGGCACGCAACAGATACGCAGTATTTT
14	TRBV10-3	few	.	TRBJ1-6	CAISESQDNSPLHF	TGTGCCATCAGTGAGTCCCAGGATAATTCACCCCTCCACTTT
17	TRBV27	few	TRBD2	TRBJ2-7	CASSLYALAGSSYEQYF	TGTGCCAGCAGTTTATACGCCTTAGCGGGGAGCTCCTACGAGCAGTACTTC
13	TRBV5-1	.	.	TRBJ1-1	CASSFIGQAEAFF	TGCGCCAGCAGCTTTATCGGTCAGGCTGAAGCTTTCTTT
18	TRBV4-1	.	.	TRBJ2-2	CASSQRPAGAANTGELFF	TGCGCCAGCAGCCAACGCCCGGCGGGGGCCGCGAACACCGGGGAGCTGTTTTTT
16	TRBV13	.	TRBD2	TRBJ2-2	CASSDRTSKSTGELFF	TGTGCCAGCAGCGATAGGACTAGTAAGAGCACCGGGGAGCTGTTTTTT
15	TRBV7-7	.	TRBD1	TRBJ2-3	CASSLGTGGPDTQYF	TGTGCTAGCAGCTTAGGGACAGGGGGGCCAGATACGCAGTATTTT
13	TRBV6-1	.	TRBD2	TRBJ2-7	CASSRAGGYEQYF	TGTGCCAGCAGTCGAGCGGGAGGTTACGAGCAGTACTTC
14	TRBV5-1	once	.	TRBJ2-1	CASSLYEGVNEQFF	TGCGCCAGCAGCTTGTATGAGGGAGTCAATGAGCAGTTCTTC
15	TRBV4-3	.	TRBD1	TRBJ2-5	CASSQDRRTGAREYF	TGCGCCAGCAGCCAAGATAGGCGGACAGGGGCTCGGGAGTACTTC
13	TRBV19	.	.	TRBJ2-5	CASSITGQETQYF	TGTGCCAGTAGTATTACCGGGCAAGAGACCCAGTACTTC
19	TRBV11-2	.	TRBD2	TRBJ2-1	CASSYTSGRAPSSYNEQFF	TGTGCCAGCAGTTACACTAGCGGGAGGGCCCCAAGCTCCTACAATGAGCAGTTCTTC
12	TRBV18	.	.	TRBJ2-1	CASSPSTELQFF	TGTGCCAGCTCACCATCGACGGAACTACAGTTCTTC
13	TRBV19	.	TRBD1	TRBJ1-2	CAATGASNYGYTF	TGTGCCGCCACAGGGGCCTCTAACTATGGCTACACCTTC
14	TRBV7-9	.	.	TRBJ1-1	CASSLVPRNTEAFF	TGTGCCAGCAGCTTAGTTCCGAGGAACACTGAAGCTTTCTTT
13	TRBV5-1	few	.	TRBJ2-7	CASSLDPRGEQYF	TGCGCCAGCAGCTTGGACCCCAGGGGCGAGCAGTACTTC